The 3 T cell receptor beta chains given below trace back to one sample, sequenced in a study of shared T cell receptors in the human thymus. Profiling relied on immunoSEQ multiplex PCR, and the TCRdb table lists in-frame clones only, not all of them. This sample has approximately 490,000 clones; about four fifths occur once, and the top ten carry more than 0.01%. The same data also went into a second study, on human thymus T cells.

Input material: thymocytes. The receptors come from a boy under two years old with a congenital heart defect.

The chain recombines TRBV29-1 with TRBJ2-1, with 11 bases matching TRBD2. The J segment lost 5 bases and the V segment lost 2 bases, leaving 8 bases of the junction unmatched. Germline CDR1 SQVTM, CDR2 ANQGSEA. The CDR3 covers 16 residues. The CDR3, as DNA: TGCAGCGTTGAATATAGCGGGAGGGCCCTCGACAATGAGCAGTTCTTC. Protein: CSVEYSGRALDNEQFF.

The chain joins TRBV7-6 to TRBJ2-7; D possibly corresponds to TRBD1 (6 bases). The CDR3 contains 14 residues. CDR1 is SGHVS and CDR2 is FNYEAQ in the germline V gene. The V and J ends lost 2 bases and 4 bases respectively, with 12 bases between them. CDR3 residues: CASSLNRAFYEQYF. Here the CDR3 DNA reads TGTGCCAGCAGCTTAAACAGGGCCTTTTACGAGCAGTACTTC.

This clone appeared a few times. The V call is TRBV14, the J call TRBJ2-1; TRBD1 is a possible D gene (5 bases). The CDR3 has 13 residues. V was clipped by 3 bases and J by 2 bases, with 5 bases between them. Germline V gene sequence: CDR1 SGHDN, CDR2 FVKESK. In DNA form, the CDR3 reads TGTGCCAGCAGCCAGGGGCCCTACAATGAGCAGTTCTTC. Its protein is CASSQGPYNEQFF.